These T cell receptor beta chains were read from a single sample in a study of OX40 agonist ivuxolimab in advanced cancers. Generated by immunoSEQ multiplex PCR, the TCRdb table keeps only in-frame clones and is missing some. Of more than 25,000 clones in the sample, about 90% were seen once. The sequences come from CD4+ or CD8+ T cells sorted from blood, collected in a trial of the OX40 agonist ivuxolimab. These receptors all stem from an adult with an advanced solid tumor such as melanoma, head and neck, liver or kidney cancer. Each CDR3 is given without its conserved first and last residue. The order of the fields is J gene, V gene, CDR3 protein.

TRBJ2-7 | TRBV5-6 | ASNRDRTEQY
TRBJ2-1 | TRBV4-1 | ASSQDFHRDNEQF
TRBJ2-1 | TRBV27 | ASSPPGWGSYNEQF
TRBJ1-1 | TRBV5-6 | ASSLVGESDTEAF
TRBJ1-5 | TRBV29-1 | SVVSQGNQPQH
TRBJ1-1 | TRBV5-4 | ASSLGTLQFEAF
TRBJ1-5 | TRBV27 | ASSAGVGRPQH
TRBJ1-1 | TRBV7-6 | ASSLALSDWAEAF
TRBJ2-5 | TRBV6-1 | ASRTGTEIAETQY
TRBJ1-3 | TRBV15 | ATSRVEGVGNTIY
TRBJ2-5 | TRBV9 | ASSHTGQGAGETQY
TRBJ2-1 | TRBV2 | ASSRLAGAPSSYNEQF
TRBJ1-1 | TRBV13 | ASSPTTGAMNTEAF
TRBJ2-1 | TRBV6-4 | ASSDDHSTYNEQF
TRBJ2-7 | TRBV29-1 | SVPGRVAYEQY
TRBJ2-7 | TRBV7-9 | ASSPRPSSYEQY
TRBJ2-7 | TRBV4-1 | ASSHNSYEQY
TRBJ2-6 | TRBV15 | ATSRVQGSGANVLT
TRBJ2-1 | TRBV13 | ASSLGLEIYNEQF
TRBJ2-7 | TRBV15 | ATSREIGDTYEQY
TRBJ2-7 | TRBV6-1 | ASSEPGLDRNYEQY
TRBJ1-1 | TRBV6-5 | ASSYGWTGVTEAF